These 8 T cell receptor beta chains share one sample of origin, sequenced in a study of response to subunit inactivated influenza vaccine. TCRdb analysed the RT-PCR reads with MiXCR anew, one entry per CDR3 protein. The repertoire holds 530,000 or so distinct CDR3 sequences, with 12% as singletons. Material: PBMCs from blood, obtained on the day of vaccination. Receptor source: a man between 50 and 59 years old who received an inactivated influenza vaccine.

This clonotype was detected only a few times. The genes are TRBV30 and TRBJ1-3; 12 nucleotides agree with TRBD1. CDR1 and CDR2 from the germline V gene are GTSNPN and SVGIG (reference sequence). V gave up 0 bases and J gave up 2 bases; unmatched junction bases: 5. This CDR3 is 17 amino acids long. CDR3 sequence reads: CAWSVPGQGATGNTIYF. CDR3 DNA: TGTGCCTGGAGTGTCCCGGGACAGGGGGCGACTGGAAACACCATATATTTT. The full variable domain, with the rest looked up from reference TRBV30 and TRBJ1-3, is SQTIHQWPATLVQPVGSPLSLECTVEGTSNPNLYWYRQAAGRGLQLLFYSVGIGQISSEVPQNLSASRPQDRQFILSSKKLLLSDSGFYLCAWSVPGQGATGNTIYFGEGSWLTVV.

This clonotype was seen a few times. The rearrangement uses TRBV6-2 or TRBV6-3 and TRBJ2-1; 12 nucleotides match TRBD2. This CDR3 spans 13 amino acids. Germline-derived CDR1 and CDR2 are MNHEY and SVGEGT. After removal of 6 bases from V and 9 bases from J, the junction contained 3 bases not matched to a gene. The CDR3 is CASRASGGAEQFF. In nucleotides, the CDR3 is TGTGCCAGCAGGGCTAGCGGGGGGGCTGAGCAGTTCTTC.

This clonotype was detected many times. This chain joins TRBV20-1 and TRBJ2-1; the match to TRBD2 covers 11 bases. This CDR3 spans 14 amino acids. Trimming took 4 bases from V and 7 from J; bases not matched to a gene: 6. Germline CDR1 and CDR2: DFQATT and SNEGSKA (reference sequence). This CDR3 is CSATSSGRGNEQFF. The CDR3 coding sequence is TGCAGTGCTACCAGTAGCGGGAGGGGTAATGAGCAGTTCTTC.

In its sample, this clonotype was seen many times. The genes are TRBV7-9 and TRBJ1-3; D gene ambiguous. The CDR3 spans 14 residues. Germline CDR1 and CDR2: SEHNR and FQNEAQ (reference sequence). V was clipped by 6 bases and J by 0 bases, with 9 bases between them. DNA of the CDR3: TGTGCCAGCAGGGATAGCTCCTCTGGAAACACCATATATTTT. Translated: CASRDSSSGNTIYF. Full variable domain (missing parts from reference TRBV7-9 and TRBJ1-3): DTGVSQNPRHKITKRGQNVTFRCDPISEHNRLYWYRQTLGQGPEFLTYFQNEAQLEKSRLLSDRFSAERPKGSFSTLEIQRTEQGDSAMYLCASRDSSSGNTIYFGEGSWLTVV.

As concerns this clonotype: A read error is possible here, since a much larger clone lies one base away. The genes are TRBV4-3 and TRBJ2-7; D possibly matches TRBD1 or TRBD2 (5 bases each). The CDR3 is 14 residues long. Trimming took off 4 bases at V and 3 bases at J, with 13 bases between the two ends. Germline assignment: CDR1 LGHNA and CDR2 YSLEER. CDR3 sequence (DNA): TGCGCCAGCAGCCCGAGGGCAGGGTACTACGAGCAGTACTTC. This gives the protein CASSPRAGYYEQYF.

This chain connects TRBV7-2 to TRBJ2-3; D gene unclear. Per the germline V gene, CDR1 is SGHTA and CDR2 is FQGNSA. Deletions cut 1 base from V and 0 bases from J, with 5 bases between. CDR3 size: 14 residues. The CDR3 region has the DNA TGTGCCAGCAGCTTAGGGTTCAGCACAGATACGCAGTATTTT. It translates to CASSLGFSTDTQYF.

V and J are TRBV5-1 and TRBJ2-1; D uncertain. The CDR3 has 15 residues. The V gene lost 0 bases and the J gene lost 9 bases, with 16 bases spanning the gap. Germline values: CDR1 SGHRS, CDR2 YFSETQ. CDR3 coding DNA: TGCGCCAGCAGCTTGGAACCGGGTGGGGTAGTTGAGCAGTTCTTC. It yields the protein CASSLEPGGVVEQFF.

The chain carries TRBV7-9 and TRBJ2-7; D is possibly TRBD2 (5 bases). From germline, CDR1 is SEHNR and CDR2 FQNEAQ (reference sequence). CDR3 length: 15 residues. V was clipped by 4 bases and J by 3 bases, with 16 bases between them. The chain's CDR3 is CASSSPGLYLYEQYF. For the CDR3, the DNA is TGTGCCAGCAGCTCGCCCGGACTTTACCTCTACGAGCAGTACTTC.